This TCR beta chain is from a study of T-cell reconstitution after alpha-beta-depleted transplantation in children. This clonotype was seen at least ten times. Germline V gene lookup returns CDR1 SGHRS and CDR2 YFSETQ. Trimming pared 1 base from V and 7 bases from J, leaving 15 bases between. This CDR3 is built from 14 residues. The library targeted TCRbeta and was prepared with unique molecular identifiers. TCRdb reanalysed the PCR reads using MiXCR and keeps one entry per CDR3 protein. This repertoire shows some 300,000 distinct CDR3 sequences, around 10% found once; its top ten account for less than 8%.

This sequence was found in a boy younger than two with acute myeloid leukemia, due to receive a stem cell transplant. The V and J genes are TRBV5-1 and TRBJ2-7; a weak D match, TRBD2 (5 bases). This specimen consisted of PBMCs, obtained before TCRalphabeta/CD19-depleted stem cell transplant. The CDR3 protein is CASSLSRGYGEQYF. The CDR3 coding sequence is TGCGCCAGCAGCTTGTCCCGGGGATATGGGGAGCAGTACTTC.